This record looks at one T cell receptor beta chain sequence and its context. V lost 2 bases and J 1 base, leaving 9 bases between the germline ends. This CDR3 is 14 amino acids long. Germline CDR1 SEHNR, CDR2 FQNEAQ (reference sequence). This sample was taken from a study of T cells after somatic rescue of genetic block. Here immunoSEQ multiplex PCR was the method, and the copy in TCRdb shows in-frame clones only, minus some. Here the sample spans 110,000 or so clones, approximately 90% being singletons. The specimen sequenced was peripheral blood mononuclear cells (PBMCs). This receptor was obtained from a woman aged 18-30 years. J is TRBJ2-7 and V is TRBV7-9, with TRBD1 as a possible D gene (5 bases). The CDR3 DNA follows: TGTGCCAGCAGCTTATCGGCAGGGTCCTACGAGCAGTACTTC. It is translated as CASSLSAGSYEQYF. The variable domain in full, completed from reference TRBV7-9 and TRBJ2-7, reads DTGVSQNPRHKITKRGQNVTFRCDPISEHNRLYWYRQTLGQGPEFLTYFQNEAQLEKSRLLSDRFSAERPKGSFSTLEIQRTEQGDSAMYLCASSLSAGSYEQYFGPGTRLTVT.